Detailed here is one TCR beta chain. This clonotype was detected a few times. Its antigen remains undetermined. One base away there is no much larger clone; base qualities are not given. This sample stems from a study of CD8 T cells in ankylosing spondylitis (TCRdb year 2017). Describing the broader study: To find TCR variants linked to disease, the study profiled T cell receptor beta repertoires in ankylosing spondylitis patients and healthy donors. In total, the full study cohort was made up of 100 to 140 healthy donors and roughly 27 ankylosing spondylitis patients. Peripheral blood samples were taken, and synovial fluid was additionally collected from ankylosing spondylitis patients. General study outcomes and caveats: A TCR beta motif of several highly homologous amino acid variants appeared characteristic of blood from ankylosing spondylitis patients. In peripheral blood, the disease-linked clones were found at relatively low frequencies and had a CD8+ phenotype. According to the report, matched synovial fluid samples from ankylosing spondylitis patients were significantly enriched for the disease-linked clones. Some TCR beta motif variants had previously been reported in synovial fluid and blood of reactive arthritis patients, which suggested common disease-initiation mechanisms.

TCRdb shows the sequencer as Illumina HiSeq 2500. TCR beta libraries were prepared by quantitative 5'-RACE with molecular barcodes. The authors processed their data as follows. Disease-linked TCR variants were identified with a new computational method built on a probabilistic model of VDJ rearrangement. TCRdb passed the public sequencing reads through fastp at Q25 and MiXCR, retaining productive beta sequences. Here each entry gathers all rows of one CDR3 protein and keeps the most common genes and DNA. TCRdb assigned the V and J calls; the authors' analysis was not used. The sample records more than 600,000 distinct CDR3 sequences, roughly 19% of which are singletons. Around 20% of the sample is held by the ten biggest clonotypes. In the germline V gene, CDR1 corresponds to SGHRS and CDR2 to YFSETQ. The cysteine opens and the phenylalanine closes a CDR3 of 16 amino acids. The CDR3 DNA has 48 bases and is translated from base 1. Relative to germline, V is 2 bases shorter and J is 9 bases shorter, with 24 bases between their ends.

The chain joins TRBV5-1 to TRBJ2-7, with the D segment identity uncertain. The sequence was collected from a male donor with ankylosing spondylitis. The source material was blood, either unsorted or a sorted T cell fraction (not recorded which). At the DNA level, the sequence is TGCGCCAGCAGCTTTTCTGACTCCTACCGTATATATGGGCAGTACTTC. It encodes CASSFSDSYRIYGQYF.